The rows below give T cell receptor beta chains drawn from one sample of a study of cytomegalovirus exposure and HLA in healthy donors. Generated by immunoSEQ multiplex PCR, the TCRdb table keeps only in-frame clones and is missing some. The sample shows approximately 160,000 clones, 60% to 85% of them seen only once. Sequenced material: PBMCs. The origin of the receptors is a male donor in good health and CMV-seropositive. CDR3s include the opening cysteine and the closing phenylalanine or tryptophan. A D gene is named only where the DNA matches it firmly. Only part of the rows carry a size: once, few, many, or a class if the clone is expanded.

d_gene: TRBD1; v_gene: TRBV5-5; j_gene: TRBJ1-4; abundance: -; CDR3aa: CASSFHEGQRNEKLFF; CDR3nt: TGTGCCAGCAGCTTCCACGAGGGACAGCGGAATGAAAAACTGTTTTTT
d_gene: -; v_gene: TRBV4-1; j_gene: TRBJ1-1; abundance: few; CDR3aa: CASSQDWGGANTEAFF; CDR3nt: TGCGCCAGCAGCCAAGATTGGGGCGGGGCGAACACTGAAGCTTTCTTT
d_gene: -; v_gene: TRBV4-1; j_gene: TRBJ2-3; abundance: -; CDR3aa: CASSQGGVPTDTQYF; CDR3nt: TGCGCCAGCAGCCAAGGCGGAGTCCCCACAGATACGCAGTATTTT
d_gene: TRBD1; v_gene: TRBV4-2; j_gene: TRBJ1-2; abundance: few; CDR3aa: CASSRLEGAGDTF; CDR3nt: TGTGCCAGCAGCCGATTGGAGGGGGCCGGCGACACCTTC
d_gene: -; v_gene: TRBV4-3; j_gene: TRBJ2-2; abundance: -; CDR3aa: CASSPLFGELFF; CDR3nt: TGCGCCAGCAGCCCACTCTTCGGGGAGCTGTTTTTT
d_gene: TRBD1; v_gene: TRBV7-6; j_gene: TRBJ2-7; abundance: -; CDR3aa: CASSPPDRGPYEQYF; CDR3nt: TGTGCCAGCAGCCCCCCCGACAGGGGGCCTTACGAGCAGTACTTC
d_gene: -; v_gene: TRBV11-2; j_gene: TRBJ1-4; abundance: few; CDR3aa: CASSLDGGRYGEKLFF; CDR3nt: TGTGCCAGCAGCTTAGATGGGGGCAGGTATGGCGAAAAACTGTTTTTT
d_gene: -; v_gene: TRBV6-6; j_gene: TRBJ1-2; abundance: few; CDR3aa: CASSAPQGINYGYTF; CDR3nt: TGTGCCAGCAGTGCTCCTCAGGGGATTAACTATGGCTACACCTTC
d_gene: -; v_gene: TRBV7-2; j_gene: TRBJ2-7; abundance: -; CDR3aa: CASSPHSYEQYF; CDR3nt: TGTGCCAGCAGCCCACACTCCTACGAGCAGTACTTC
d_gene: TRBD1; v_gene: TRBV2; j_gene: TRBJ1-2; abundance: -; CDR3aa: CASSPGTGVRGYGYTF; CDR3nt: TGTGCCAGCAGCCCCGGGACAGGGGTACGGGGCTATGGCTACACCTTC
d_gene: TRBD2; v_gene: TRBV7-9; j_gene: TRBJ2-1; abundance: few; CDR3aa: CASSLQLAANEQFF; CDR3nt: TGTGCCAGCAGCTTACAACTAGCGGCCAATGAGCAGTTCTTC
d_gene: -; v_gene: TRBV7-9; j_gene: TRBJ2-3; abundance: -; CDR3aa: CASSWGLRGDVDTQYF; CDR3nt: TGTGCCAGCAGCTGGGGCCTGCGGGGAGACGTAGATACGCAGTATTTT
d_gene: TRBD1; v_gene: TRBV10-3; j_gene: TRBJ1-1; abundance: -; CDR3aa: CATEKSGGQGVAEAFF; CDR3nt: TGTGCCACAGAGAAATCAGGCGGACAGGGGGTCGCTGAAGCTTTCTTT
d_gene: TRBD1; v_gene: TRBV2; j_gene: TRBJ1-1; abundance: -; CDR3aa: CASSGDSETEAFF; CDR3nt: TGTGCCAGCAGCGGGGACAGTGAGACTGAAGCTTTCTTT
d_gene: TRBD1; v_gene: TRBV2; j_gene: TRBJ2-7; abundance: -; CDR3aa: CASSSRVRTGADEQYF; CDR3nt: TGTGCCAGCAGCTCGAGGGTCCGGACAGGGGCGGACGAGCAGTACTTC
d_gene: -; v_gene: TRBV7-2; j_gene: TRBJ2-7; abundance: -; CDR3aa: CASSPQGGYEQYF; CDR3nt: TGTGCCAGCAGCCCCCAGGGCGGCTACGAGCAGTACTTC
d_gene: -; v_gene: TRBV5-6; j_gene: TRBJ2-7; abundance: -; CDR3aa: CASSFEGLLTYEQYF; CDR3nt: TGTGCCAGCAGCTTTGAGGGACTCCTAACCTACGAGCAGTACTTC
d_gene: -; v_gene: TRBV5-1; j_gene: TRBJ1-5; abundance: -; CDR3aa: CASSLGATDSNQPQHF; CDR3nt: TGCGCCAGCAGCTTGGGGGCGACAGATAGCAATCAGCCCCAGCATTTT
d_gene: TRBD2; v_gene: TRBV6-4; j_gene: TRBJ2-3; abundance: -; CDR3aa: CASSPGTSLDTQYF; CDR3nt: TGTGCCAGCAGCCCCGGGACTAGCTTGGATACGCAGTATTTT
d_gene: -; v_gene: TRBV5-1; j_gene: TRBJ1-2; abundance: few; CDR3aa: CASSGTIGYGYTF; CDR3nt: TGCGCCAGCAGCGGGACTATCGGCTATGGCTACACCTTC
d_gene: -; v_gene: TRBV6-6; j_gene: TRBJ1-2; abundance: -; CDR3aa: CASSRSDNYGYTF; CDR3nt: TGTGCCAGCAGCAGAAGCGATAACTATGGCTACACCTTC
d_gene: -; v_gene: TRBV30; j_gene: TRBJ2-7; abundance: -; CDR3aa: CAWSVTGSGEQYF; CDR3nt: TGTGCCTGGAGTGTTACAGGTAGCGGCGAGCAGTACTTC
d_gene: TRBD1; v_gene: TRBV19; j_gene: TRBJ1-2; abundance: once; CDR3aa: CASSIRQGGGYTF; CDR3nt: TGTGCCAGTAGTATTAGACAGGGCGGCGGCTACACCTTC
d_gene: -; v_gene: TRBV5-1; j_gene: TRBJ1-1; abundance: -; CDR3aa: CASSPLREEGNTEAFF; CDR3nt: TGCGCCAGCAGTCCGCTCAGGGAGGAAGGAAACACTGAAGCTTTCTTT
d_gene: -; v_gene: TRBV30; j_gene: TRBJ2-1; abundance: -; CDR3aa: CAWSRGSYSYNEQFF; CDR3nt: TGTGCCTGGAGCCGAGGCTCGTACTCCTACAATGAGCAGTTCTTC
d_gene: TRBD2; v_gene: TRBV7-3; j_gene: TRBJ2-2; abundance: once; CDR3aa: CASSSEAIGTSGGSNTGELFF; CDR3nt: TGTGCCAGCAGCTCCGAAGCGATTGGGACTAGCGGGGGGTCGAACACCGGGGAGCTGTTTTTT
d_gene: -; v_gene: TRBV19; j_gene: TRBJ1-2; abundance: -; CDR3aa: CASTTVGGFWGYTF; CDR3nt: TGTGCCAGTACCACCGTCGGGGGGTTCTGGGGCTACACCTTC
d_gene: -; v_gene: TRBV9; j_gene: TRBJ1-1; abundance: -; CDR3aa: CASSPQGKDAEAFF; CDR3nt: TGTGCCAGCAGCCCACAGGGTAAAGATGCTGAAGCTTTCTTT
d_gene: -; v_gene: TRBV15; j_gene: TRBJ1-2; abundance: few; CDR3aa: CATSRGAGLPPSLGYTF; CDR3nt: TGTGCCACCAGCAGAGGGGCAGGGTTACCCCCAAGTCTTGGCTACACCTTC
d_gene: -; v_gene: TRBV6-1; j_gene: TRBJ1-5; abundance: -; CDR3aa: CASEGGLSNQPQHF; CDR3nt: TGTGCCAGCGAGGGAGGGCTTAGCAATCAGCCCCAGCATTTT
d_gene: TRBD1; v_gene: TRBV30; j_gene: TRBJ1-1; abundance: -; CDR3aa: CAWTRGPGFEAFF; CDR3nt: TGTGCCTGGACCAGGGGGCCCGGTTTTGAAGCTTTCTTT
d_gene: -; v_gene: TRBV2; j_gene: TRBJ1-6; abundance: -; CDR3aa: CASKAPDSPYNSPLHF; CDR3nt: TGTGCCAGCAAGGCCCCGGACAGCCCCTATAATTCACCCCTCCACTTT
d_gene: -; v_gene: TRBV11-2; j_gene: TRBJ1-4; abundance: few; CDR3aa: CASSSARGSRNEKLFF; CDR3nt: TGTGCCAGCAGCTCCGCCCGGGGGTCCCGTAATGAAAAACTGTTTTTT
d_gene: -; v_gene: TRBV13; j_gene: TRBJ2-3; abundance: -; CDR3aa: CASSLLGAPGTDTQYF; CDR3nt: TGTGCCAGCAGCTTACTCGGAGCTCCGGGCACAGATACGCAGTATTTT
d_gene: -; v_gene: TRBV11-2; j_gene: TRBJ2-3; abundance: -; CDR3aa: CASSLVGGDTDTQYF; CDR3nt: TGTGCCAGCAGCTTAGTGGGCGGGGACACAGATACGCAGTATTTT
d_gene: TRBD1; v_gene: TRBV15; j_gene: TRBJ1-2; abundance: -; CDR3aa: CATSRSDRGENGYTF; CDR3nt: TGTGCCACCAGCAGATCGGACAGGGGGGAAAATGGCTACACCTTC
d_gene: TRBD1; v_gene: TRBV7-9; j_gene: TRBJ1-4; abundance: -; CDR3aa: CASSPTGGLHEKLFF; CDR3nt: TGTGCCAGCAGCCCCACAGGGGGCCTCCATGAAAAACTGTTTTTT
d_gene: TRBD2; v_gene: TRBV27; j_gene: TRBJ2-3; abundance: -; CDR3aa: CASSLIGPSGSQYF; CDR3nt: TGTGCCAGCAGCCTTATCGGGCCTAGCGGTAGCCAGTATTTT
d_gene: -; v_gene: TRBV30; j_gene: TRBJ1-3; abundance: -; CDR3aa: CAWSAQSLGDTIYF; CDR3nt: TGTGCCTGGAGTGCCCAAAGTTTAGGGGACACCATATATTTT
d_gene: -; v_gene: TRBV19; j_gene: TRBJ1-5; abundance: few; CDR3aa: CASSIVGDTQPQHF; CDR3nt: TGTGCCAGTAGTATAGTCGGGGATACTCAGCCCCAGCATTTT
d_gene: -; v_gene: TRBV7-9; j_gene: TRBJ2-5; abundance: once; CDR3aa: CASSSRGQGNPKETQYF; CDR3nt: TGTGCCAGCAGCTCCCGTGGCCAGGGCAACCCTAAAGAGACCCAGTACTTC
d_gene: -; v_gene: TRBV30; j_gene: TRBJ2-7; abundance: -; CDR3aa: CAWSTDREVDEQYF; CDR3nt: TGTGCCTGGAGTACTGACCGGGAAGTGGACGAGCAGTACTTC
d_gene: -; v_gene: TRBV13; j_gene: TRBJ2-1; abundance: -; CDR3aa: CASSLGAASSYNEQFF; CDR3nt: TGTGCCAGCAGCTTGGGAGCGGCGAGCTCCTACAATGAGCAGTTCTTC
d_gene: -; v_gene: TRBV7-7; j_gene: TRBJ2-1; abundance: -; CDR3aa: CASSLDAGAAEQFF; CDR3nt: TGTGCTAGCAGCTTAGACGCGGGGGCGGCTGAGCAGTTCTTC
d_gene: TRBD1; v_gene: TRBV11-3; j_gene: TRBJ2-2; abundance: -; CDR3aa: CASSLGRRDRDTGELFF; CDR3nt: TGTGCCAGCAGCTTAGGACGTAGGGACAGGGACACCGGGGAGCTGTTTTTT
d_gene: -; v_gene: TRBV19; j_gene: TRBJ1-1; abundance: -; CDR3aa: CASSIRAGQGDTEAFF; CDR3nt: TGTGCCAGTAGTATAAGGGCAGGTCAGGGTGACACTGAAGCTTTCTTT
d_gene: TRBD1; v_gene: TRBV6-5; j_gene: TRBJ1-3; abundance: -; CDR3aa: CASGPGQGRNTIYF; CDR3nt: TGTGCCAGCGGACCGGGACAGGGAAGGAACACCATATATTTT
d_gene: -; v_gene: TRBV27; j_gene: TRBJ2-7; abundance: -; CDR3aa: CASSFRWGGGNEQYF; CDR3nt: TGTGCCAGCAGTTTCCGATGGGGGGGCGGGAACGAGCAGTACTTC
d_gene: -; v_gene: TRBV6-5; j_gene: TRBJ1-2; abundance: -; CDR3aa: CASSYSRGGPGYTF; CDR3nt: TGTGCCAGCAGTTACTCGAGGGGAGGGCCCGGCTACACCTTC
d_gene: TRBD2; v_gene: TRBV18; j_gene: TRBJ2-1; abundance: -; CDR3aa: CASSPLLARSSYNEQFF; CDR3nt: TGTGCCAGCTCACCACTACTAGCGAGGAGCTCCTACAATGAGCAGTTCTTC
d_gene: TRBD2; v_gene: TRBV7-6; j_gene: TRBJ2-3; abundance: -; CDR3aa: CASSFDSSGGTPDTQYF; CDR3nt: TGTGCCAGCAGCTTTGACTCTAGCGGGGGGACCCCAGATACGCAGTATTTT
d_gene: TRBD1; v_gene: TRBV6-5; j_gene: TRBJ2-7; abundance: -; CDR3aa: CASTPTRDSSYEQYF; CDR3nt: TGTGCCAGCACCCCAACCCGGGACAGCTCCTACGAGCAGTACTTC
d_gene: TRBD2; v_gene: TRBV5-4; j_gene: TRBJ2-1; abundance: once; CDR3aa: CASSRFLADNEQFF; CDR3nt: TGTGCCAGCAGCCGATTTCTAGCGGACAATGAGCAGTTCTTC
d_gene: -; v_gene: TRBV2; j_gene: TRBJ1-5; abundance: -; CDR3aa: CASSGYQSGKSQPQHF; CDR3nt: TGTGCCAGCAGTGGTTATCAGAGCGGTAAAAGTCAGCCCCAGCATTTT
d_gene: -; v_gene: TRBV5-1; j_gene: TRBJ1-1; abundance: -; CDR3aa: CASRLREGDANTEAFF; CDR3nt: TGCGCCAGCAGACTTAGGGAGGGGGATGCGAACACTGAAGCTTTCTTT
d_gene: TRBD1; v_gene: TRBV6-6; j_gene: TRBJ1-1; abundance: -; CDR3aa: CASSTDRELNTEAFF; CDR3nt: TGTGCCAGCAGTACGGACAGGGAATTGAACACTGAAGCTTTCTTT
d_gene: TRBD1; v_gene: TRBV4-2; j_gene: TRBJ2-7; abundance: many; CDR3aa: CASSQDGDSSYEQYF; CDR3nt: TGTGCCAGCAGCCAAGATGGGGACAGCTCCTACGAGCAGTACTTC
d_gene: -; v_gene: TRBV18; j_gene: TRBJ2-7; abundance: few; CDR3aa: CASSPDREVYEQYF; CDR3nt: TGTGCCAGCTCACCCGACAGGGAGGTCTACGAGCAGTACTTC
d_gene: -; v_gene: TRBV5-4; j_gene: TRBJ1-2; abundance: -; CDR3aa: CASSAGQSNYGYTF; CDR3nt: TGTGCCAGCAGCGCTGGACAGTCTAACTATGGCTACACCTTC